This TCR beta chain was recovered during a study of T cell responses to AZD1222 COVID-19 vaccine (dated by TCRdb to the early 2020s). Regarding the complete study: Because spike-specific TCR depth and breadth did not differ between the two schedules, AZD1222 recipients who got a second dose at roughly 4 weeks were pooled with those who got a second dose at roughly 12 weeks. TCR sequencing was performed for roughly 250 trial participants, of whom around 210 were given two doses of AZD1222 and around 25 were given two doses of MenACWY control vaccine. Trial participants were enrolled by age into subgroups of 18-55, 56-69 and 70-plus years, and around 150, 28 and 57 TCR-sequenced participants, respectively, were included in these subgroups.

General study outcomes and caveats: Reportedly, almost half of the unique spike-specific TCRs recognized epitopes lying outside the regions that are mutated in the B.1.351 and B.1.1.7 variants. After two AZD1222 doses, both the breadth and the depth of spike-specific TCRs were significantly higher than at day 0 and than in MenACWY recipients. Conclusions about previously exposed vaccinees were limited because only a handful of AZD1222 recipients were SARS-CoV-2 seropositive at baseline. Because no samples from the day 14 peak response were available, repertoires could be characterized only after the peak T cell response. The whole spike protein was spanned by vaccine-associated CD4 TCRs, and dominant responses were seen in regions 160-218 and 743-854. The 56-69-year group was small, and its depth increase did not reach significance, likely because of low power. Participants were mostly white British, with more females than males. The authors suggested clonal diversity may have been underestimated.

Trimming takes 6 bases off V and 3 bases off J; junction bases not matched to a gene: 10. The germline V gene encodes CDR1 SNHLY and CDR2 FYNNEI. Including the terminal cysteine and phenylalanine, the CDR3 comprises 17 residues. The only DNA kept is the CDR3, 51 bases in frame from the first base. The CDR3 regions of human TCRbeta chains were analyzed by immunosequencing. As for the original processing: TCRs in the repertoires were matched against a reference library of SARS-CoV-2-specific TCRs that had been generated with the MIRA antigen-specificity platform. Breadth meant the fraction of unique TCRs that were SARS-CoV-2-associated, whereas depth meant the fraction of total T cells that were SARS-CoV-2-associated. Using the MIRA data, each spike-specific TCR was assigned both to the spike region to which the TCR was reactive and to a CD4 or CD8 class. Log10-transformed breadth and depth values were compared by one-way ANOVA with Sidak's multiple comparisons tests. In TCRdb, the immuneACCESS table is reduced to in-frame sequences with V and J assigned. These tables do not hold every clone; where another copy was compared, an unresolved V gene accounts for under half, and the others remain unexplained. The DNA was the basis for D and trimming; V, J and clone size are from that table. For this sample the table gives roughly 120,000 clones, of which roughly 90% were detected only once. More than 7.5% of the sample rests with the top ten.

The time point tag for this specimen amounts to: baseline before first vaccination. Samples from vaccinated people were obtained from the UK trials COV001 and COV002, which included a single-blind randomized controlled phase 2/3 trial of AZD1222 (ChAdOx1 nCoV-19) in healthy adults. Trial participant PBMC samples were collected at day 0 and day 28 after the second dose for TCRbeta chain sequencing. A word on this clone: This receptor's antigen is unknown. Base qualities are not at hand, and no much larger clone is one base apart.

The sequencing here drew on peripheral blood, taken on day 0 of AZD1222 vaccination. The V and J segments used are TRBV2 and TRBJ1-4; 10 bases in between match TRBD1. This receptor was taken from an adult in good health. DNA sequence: TGTGCCAGCAGGTCCCGAGACAGGGGGCGACCTAATGAAAAACTGTTTTTT. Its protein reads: CASRSRDRGRPNEKLFF.